This T cell receptor (beta chain) was sequenced for a study of CD4+ T cells in melanoma. Data came from immunoSEQ multiplex PCR; TCRdb stores just in-frame clones and leaves some out. Of around 5,700 clones in the sample, about 70% are singletons; the top ten hold about 24%. The germline V gene encodes CDR1 SGDLS and CDR2 YYNGEE. Trimming stripped 0 bases from V and 3 bases from J, with 10 bases between. This CDR3 comprises 15 residues. The clonotype comes from a human donor with melanoma. Material for sequencing was cells from a culture (not recorded whether cultured in vitro). The chain employs TRBV9 and TRBJ1-3, with unresolved D. The CDR3 DNA sequence: TGTGCCAGCAGCGTAGAGATGGGCGGTGGAAACACCATATATTTT. It specifies CASSVEMGGGNTIYF.